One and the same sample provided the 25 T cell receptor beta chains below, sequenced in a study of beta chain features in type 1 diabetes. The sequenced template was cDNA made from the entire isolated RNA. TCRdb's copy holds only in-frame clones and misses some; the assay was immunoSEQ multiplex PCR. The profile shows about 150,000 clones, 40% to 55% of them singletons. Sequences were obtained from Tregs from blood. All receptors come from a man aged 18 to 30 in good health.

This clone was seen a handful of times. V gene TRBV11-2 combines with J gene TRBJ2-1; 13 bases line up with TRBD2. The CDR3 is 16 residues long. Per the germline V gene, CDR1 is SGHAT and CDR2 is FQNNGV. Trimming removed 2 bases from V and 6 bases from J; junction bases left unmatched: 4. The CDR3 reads CASSLRLAGGRNEQFF. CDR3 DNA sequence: TGTGCCAGCAGCTTAAGACTAGCGGGAGGCCGCAATGAGCAGTTCTTC.

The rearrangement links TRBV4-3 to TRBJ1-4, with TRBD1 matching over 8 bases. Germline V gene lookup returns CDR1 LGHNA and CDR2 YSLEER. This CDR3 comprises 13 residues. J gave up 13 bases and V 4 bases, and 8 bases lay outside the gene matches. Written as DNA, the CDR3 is TGCGCCAGCAGCCCCATAGGACAGGGAAGACTGTTTTTT. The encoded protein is CASSPIGQGRLFF.

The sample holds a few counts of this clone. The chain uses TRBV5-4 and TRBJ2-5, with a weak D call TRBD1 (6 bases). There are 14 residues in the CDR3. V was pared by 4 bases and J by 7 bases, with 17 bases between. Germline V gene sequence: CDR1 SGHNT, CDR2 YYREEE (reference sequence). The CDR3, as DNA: TGTGCCAGCAGCGGCGGACAGCAGCTCGGGACCCAGTACTTC. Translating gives CASSGGQQLGTQYF.

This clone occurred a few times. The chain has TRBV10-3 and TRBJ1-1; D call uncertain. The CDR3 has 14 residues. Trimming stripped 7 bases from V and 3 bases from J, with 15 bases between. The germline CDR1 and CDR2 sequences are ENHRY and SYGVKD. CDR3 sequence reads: CAITQVIGDTEAFF. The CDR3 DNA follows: TGTGCCATCACCCAAGTGATCGGGGACACTGAAGCTTTCTTT.

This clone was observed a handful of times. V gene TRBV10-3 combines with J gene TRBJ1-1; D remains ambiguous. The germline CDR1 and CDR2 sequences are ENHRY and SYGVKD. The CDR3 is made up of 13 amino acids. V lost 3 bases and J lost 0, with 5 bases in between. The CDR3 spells CAISDSMNTEAFF. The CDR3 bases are TGTGCCATCAGTGACAGTATGAACACTGAAGCTTTCTTT.

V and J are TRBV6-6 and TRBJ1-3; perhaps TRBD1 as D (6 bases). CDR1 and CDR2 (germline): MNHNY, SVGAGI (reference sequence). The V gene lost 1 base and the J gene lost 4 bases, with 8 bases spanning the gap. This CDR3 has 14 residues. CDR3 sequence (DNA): TGTGCCAGCAGTTACTGGGACACCGGAAACACCATATATTTT. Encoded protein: CASSYWDTGNTIYF.

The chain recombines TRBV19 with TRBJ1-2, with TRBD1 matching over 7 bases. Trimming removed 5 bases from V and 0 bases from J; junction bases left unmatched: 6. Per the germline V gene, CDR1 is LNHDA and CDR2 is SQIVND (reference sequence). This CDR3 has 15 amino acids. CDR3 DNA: TGTGCCAGTAGTGCGCCCGGGACAGCTAACTATGGCTACACCTTC. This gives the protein CASSAPGTANYGYTF.

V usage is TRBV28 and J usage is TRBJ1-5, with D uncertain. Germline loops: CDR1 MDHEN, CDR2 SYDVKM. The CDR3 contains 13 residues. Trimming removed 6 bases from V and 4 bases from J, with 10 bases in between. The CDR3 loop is CASREQPNQPQHF. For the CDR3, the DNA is TGTGCCAGCAGGGAGCAACCAAATCAGCCCCAGCATTTT. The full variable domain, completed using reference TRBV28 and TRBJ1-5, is DVKVTQSSRYLVKRTGEKVFLECVQDMDHENMFWYRQDPGLGLRLIYFSYDVKMKEKGDIPEGYSVSREKKERFSLILESASTNQTSMYLCASREQPNQPQHFGDGTRLSIL.

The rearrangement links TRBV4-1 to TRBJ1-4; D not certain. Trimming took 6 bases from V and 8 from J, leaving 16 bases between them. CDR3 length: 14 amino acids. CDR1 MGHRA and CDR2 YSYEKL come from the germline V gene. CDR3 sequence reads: CASRRTGPGEKLFF. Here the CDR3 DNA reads TGCGCCAGCAGAAGGACTGGCCCGGGCGAAAAACTGTTTTTT.

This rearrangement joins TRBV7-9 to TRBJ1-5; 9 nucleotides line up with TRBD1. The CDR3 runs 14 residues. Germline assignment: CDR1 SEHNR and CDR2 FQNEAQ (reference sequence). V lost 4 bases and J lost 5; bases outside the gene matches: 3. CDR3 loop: CASSSTGGHQPQHF. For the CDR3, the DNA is TGTGCCAGCAGCTCAACAGGGGGCCATCAGCCCCAGCATTTT. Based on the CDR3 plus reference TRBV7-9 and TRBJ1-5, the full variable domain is DTGVSQNPRHKITKRGQNVTFRCDPISEHNRLYWYRQTLGQGPEFLTYFQNEAQLEKSRLLSDRFSAERPKGSFSTLEIQRTEQGDSAMYLCASSSTGGHQPQHFGDGTRLSIL.

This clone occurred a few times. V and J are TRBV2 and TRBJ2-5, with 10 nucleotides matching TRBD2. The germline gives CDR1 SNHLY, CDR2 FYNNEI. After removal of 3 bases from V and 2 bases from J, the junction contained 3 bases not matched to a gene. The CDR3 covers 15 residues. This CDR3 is CASSELAGGQETQYF. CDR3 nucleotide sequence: TGTGCCAGCAGTGAGTTAGCGGGGGGTCAAGAGACCCAGTACTTC. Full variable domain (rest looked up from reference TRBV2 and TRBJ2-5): EPEVTQTPSHQVTQMGQEVILRCVPISNHLYFYWYRQILGQKVEFLVSFYNNEISEKSEIFDDQFSVERPDGSNFTLKIRSTKLEDSAMYFCASSELAGGQETQYFGPGTRLLVL.

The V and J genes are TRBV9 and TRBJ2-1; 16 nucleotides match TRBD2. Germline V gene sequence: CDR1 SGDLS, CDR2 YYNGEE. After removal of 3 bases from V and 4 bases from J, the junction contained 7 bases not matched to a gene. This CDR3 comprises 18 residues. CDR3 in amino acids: CASSAGTSGGGRYNEQFF. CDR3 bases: TGTGCCAGCAGCGCCGGGACTAGCGGGGGGGGCCGATACAATGAGCAGTTCTTC.

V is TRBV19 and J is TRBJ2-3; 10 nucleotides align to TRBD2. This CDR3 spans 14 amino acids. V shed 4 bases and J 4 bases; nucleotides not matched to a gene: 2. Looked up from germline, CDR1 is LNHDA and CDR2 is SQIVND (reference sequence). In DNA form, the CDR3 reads TGTGCCAGTAGTAGACTAGCGGGCCCAGATACGCAGTATTTT. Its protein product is CASSRLAGPDTQYF.

CDR3 sequence (DNA): TGTGCCAGCAGCGCCTCAGGGGAGGGTGGCTACACCTTC. Amino acid sequence: CASSASGEGGYTF. This chain joins TRBV9 and TRBJ1-2, with D tentatively TRBD1 (6 bases). V was cut by 3 bases and J by 7 bases, with 13 bases left in between. There are 13 residues in the CDR3. Germline V CDR1 and CDR2: SGDLS, YYNGEE.

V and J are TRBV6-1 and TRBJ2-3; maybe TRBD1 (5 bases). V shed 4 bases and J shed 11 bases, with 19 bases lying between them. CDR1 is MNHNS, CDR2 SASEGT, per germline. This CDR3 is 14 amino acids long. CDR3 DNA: TGTGCCAGCAGTGTGAGAGACAGCATAACCGGGCAGTATTTT. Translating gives CASSVRDSITGQYF.

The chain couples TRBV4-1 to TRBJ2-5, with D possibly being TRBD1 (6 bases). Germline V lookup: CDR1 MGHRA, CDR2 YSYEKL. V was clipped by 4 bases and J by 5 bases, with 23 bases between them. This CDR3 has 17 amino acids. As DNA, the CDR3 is TGCGCCAGCAGCCCTGGGACAACCGCAGTGGTCTGGGAGACCCAGTACTTC. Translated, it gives CASSPGTTAVVWETQYF.

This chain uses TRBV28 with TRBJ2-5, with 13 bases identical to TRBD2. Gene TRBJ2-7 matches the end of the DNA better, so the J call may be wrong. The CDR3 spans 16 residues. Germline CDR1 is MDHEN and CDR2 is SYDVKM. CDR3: CASSSTGTSGTYEQYF. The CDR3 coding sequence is TGTGCCAGCAGTTCTACCGGGACTAGCGGGACCTACGAGCAGTACTTC.

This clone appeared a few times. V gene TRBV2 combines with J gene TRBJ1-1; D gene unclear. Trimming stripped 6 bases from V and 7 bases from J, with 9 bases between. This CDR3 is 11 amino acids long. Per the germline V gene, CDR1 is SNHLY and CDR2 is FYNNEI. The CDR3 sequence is CASRAPDEAFF. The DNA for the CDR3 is TGTGCCAGCAGGGCACCCGATGAAGCTTTCTTT.

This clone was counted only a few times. The CDR3 here is CASSLYRGTDTQYF. CDR3 coding DNA: TGTGCCAGCAGCTTATACAGGGGCACAGATACGCAGTATTTT. The chain couples TRBV7-8 to TRBJ2-3; tentatively, D is TRBD1 (6 bases). Germline loops: CDR1 SGHVS, CDR2 FQNEAQ. Trimming left V 2 bases short and J 1 base short, with 7 bases between. This CDR3 comprises 14 residues. The full variable domain, rest sourced from reference TRBV7-8 and TRBJ2-3, is GAGVSQSPRYKVAKRGQDVALRCDPISGHVSLFWYQQALGQGPEFLTYFQNEAQLDKSGLPSDRFFAERPEGSVSTLKIQRTQQEDSAVYLCASSLYRGTDTQYFGPGTRLTVL.

DNA of the CDR3: TGTGCCATCAGTTTGGACGGGACTAACTATGGCTACACCTTC. Amino acid sequence: CAISLDGTNYGYTF. The chain employs TRBV10-3 and TRBJ1-2, with D unresolved. Germline lookup yields CDR1 ENHRY and CDR2 SYGVKD. CDR3 size: 14 residues. The V end lost 5 bases, the J end lost 0 bases, and 10 bases lay between the germline ends.

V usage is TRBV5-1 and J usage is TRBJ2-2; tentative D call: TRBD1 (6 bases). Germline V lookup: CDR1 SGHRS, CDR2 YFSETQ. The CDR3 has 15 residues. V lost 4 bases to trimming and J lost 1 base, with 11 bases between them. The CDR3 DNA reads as TGCGCCAGCAGCATCTGGACAGAGAACACCGGGGAGCTGTTTTTT. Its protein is CASSIWTENTGELFF.

DNA of the CDR3: TGTGCCAGCAGTTACTCGTCAGGGGGCTTAGATACGCAGTATTTT. Translating gives CASSYSSGGLDTQYF. The chain combines TRBV6-5 with TRBJ2-3; 8 bases align to TRBD1. Germline V gene data show CDR1 as MNHEY and CDR2 as SVGAGI. V lost 0 bases to trimming and J lost 5 bases; unmatched junction nucleotides: 4. The CDR3 is 15 amino acids.

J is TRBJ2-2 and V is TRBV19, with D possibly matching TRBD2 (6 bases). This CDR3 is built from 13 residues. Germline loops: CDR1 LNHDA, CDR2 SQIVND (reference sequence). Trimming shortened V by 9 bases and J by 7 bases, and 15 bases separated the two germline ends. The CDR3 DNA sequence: TGTGCCAGCCGACTAGTCGGGGACGGGGAGCTGTTTTTT. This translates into CASRLVGDGELFF.

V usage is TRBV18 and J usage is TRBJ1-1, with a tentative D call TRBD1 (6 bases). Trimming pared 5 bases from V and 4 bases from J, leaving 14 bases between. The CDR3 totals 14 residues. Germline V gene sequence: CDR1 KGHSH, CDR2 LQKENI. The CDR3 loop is CASSFGQWGTEAFF. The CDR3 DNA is TGTGCCAGCTCATTCGGACAGTGGGGCACTGAAGCTTTCTTT.

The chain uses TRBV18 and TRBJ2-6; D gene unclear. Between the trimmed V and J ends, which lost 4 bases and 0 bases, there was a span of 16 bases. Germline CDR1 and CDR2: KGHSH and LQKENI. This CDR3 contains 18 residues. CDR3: CASSRNLPSDSGANVLTF. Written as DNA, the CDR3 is TGTGCCAGCTCACGAAATCTGCCGAGTGACTCTGGGGCCAACGTCCTGACTTTC.